Ten or more counts support the clone carrying this T cell receptor (beta chain). The antigen is undetermined. RNA and DNA were co-extracted from approximately 20-30 mg of unsorted bulk tissue. The CDR3 is 13 residues long. V was pared by 5 bases and J by 5 bases, with 10 bases between. Making TCR beta cDNA involved approximately 0.5 ug total RNA and a constant-region primer. Slightly modified ARM-PCR, run as three nested multiplex PCR rounds, produced the TCR beta libraries. TRBV1-TRBV30 forward and Cbeta reverse primers drove the first two approximately 11-cycle rounds. TCRdb re-called the multiplex PCR reads with MiXCR, one entry per CDR3 protein. The sample shows approximately 99,000 distinct CDR3 sequences, around three quarters of them seen only once. This sample is drawn from a study of tumor-infiltrating lymphocytes in primary liver carcinoma. About the research overall: Patients comprised men and women whose ages fell between 30 and 69 years.

Study outcomes and limitations: Tumors and blood were compared for top-250-clone fraction, and tumors had the significantly higher value (p = 0.039). Reduced overlap was seen in tumor-adjacent and tumor-blood pairs versus tumor region pairs.

The V and J genes are TRBV12-3 or TRBV12-4 and TRBJ1-5; a possible D gene is TRBD1 (6 bases). The clonotype originates from a woman aged 60-70 years with primary liver carcinoma and hepatitis B virus infection. The sample was liver tumor tissue from sampling region 5. Subset meaning: tumor region T5, tumor centre. CDR3 sequence (DNA): TGTGCCAGCAGTGGGGCAGGGGATCAGCCCCAGCATTTT. Translated, it gives CASSGAGDQPQHF.